One and the same sample provided the 31 T cell receptor beta chains below, sequenced in a study of CD8 T cells in Susac syndrome (dated by TCRdb to the late 2010s). The method behind the library was the immunoSEQ multiplex PCR assay. RNA was extracted using the RNeasy kit, and roughly 0.5 to 1 ug of the RNA was reverse transcribed with random hexamers. The public reads were run again by TCRdb, first through fastp at Q25 and then through MiXCR, and only productive beta chains were kept. Each entry merges the rows of one CDR3 protein and shows their most common DNA and genes. This sample has some 250,000 distinct CDR3 sequences in its table, and about 96% of those were observed once. The biggest ten clones account for around 0.093% of the sample. Sequences were obtained from CD4+ T cells from PBMCs. These receptors came from a human donor with Susac syndrome.

The chain links TRBV29-1 to TRBJ2-1; tentatively, D is TRBD2 (6 bases). This CDR3 region has 12 residues. V lost 7 bases and J lost 7, with 14 bases in between. CDR1 is SQVTM and CDR2 is ANQGSEA in the germline V gene. In DNA, the CDR3 is TGCAGCGGGCTAGCGATTAAGAATGAGCAGTTCTTC. Its protein is CSGLAIKNEQFF.

This chain joins TRBV18 and TRBJ2-7; D perhaps matches TRBD1 (5 bases). Germline CDR1 reads KGHSH; CDR2 reads LQKENI. The CDR3 contains 14 residues. The germline V and J ends were trimmed by 2 bases and 1 base, with 9 bases remaining between them. The chain's CDR3 is CASSPGAESYEQYF. In DNA form, the CDR3 reads TGTGCCAGCTCACCAGGGGCAGAATCCTACGAGCAGTACTTC.

This rearrangement joins TRBV20-1 to TRBJ1-5; weak D call: TRBD1 (5 bases). Trimming stripped 0 bases from V and 7 bases from J, with 19 bases between. Per the germline V gene, CDR1 is DFQATT and CDR2 is SNEGSKA (reference sequence). The CDR3 covers 16 residues. The CDR3 is CSAREGVGGVWQPQHF. CDR3 in DNA: TGCAGTGCTAGAGAGGGGGTGGGGGGAGTTTGGCAGCCCCAGCATTTT.

The rearrangement links TRBV30 to TRBJ1-1, with 7 bases fitting TRBD1. J was trimmed by 6 bases and V by 0 bases; bases with no gene match: 7. The CDR3 length is 14 residues. The germline V gene encodes CDR1 GTSNPN and CDR2 SVGIG (reference sequence). DNA of the CDR3: TGTGCCTGGAGTGTAACGGGCAGGGGGTCTGAAGCTTTCTTT. Its protein is CAWSVTGRGSEAFF.

The chain links TRBV25-1 to TRBJ2-7; unclear D gene. Trimming shortened V by 6 bases and J by 0 bases, and 12 bases separated the two germline ends. The CDR3 spans 14 residues. The germline gives CDR1 MGHDK, CDR2 SYGVNS. The DNA for the CDR3 is TGTGCCAGCAGCGACGAACGGAGCTCCTACGAGCAGTACTTC. It encodes CASSDERSSYEQYF.

V gene TRBV25-1 combines with J gene TRBJ2-1, with 8 bases identical to TRBD2. V trimming: 3 bases; J trimming: 4 bases; junction bases outside the gene matches: 8. The CDR3 extends over 16 amino acids. The V gene's germline CDR1 is MGHDK and CDR2 SYGVNS. CDR3 DNA sequence: TGTGCCAGCAGTGATGCGAGGGCGGGAGGATACAATGAGCAGTTCTTC. Its protein is CASSDARAGGYNEQFF.

The CDR3 region has the DNA TGTGCCAGCAGTCGACAGGGGGGGAACACTGAAGCTTTCTTT. This translates into CASSRQGGNTEAFF. V usage is TRBV6-5 and J usage is TRBJ1-1, with 9 bases that match TRBD1. Germline V gene lookup returns CDR1 MNHEY and CDR2 SVGAGI. V shed 5 bases and J 1 base; nucleotides not matched to a gene: 2. The CDR3 runs 14 residues.

V gene TRBV29-1 combines with J gene TRBJ1-4; TRBD1 matches 9 bases. Germline V gene lookup returns CDR1 SQVTM and CDR2 ANQGSEA. The CDR3 runs 15 residues. V shed 4 bases and J 2 bases; nucleotides not matched to a gene: 5. The CDR3 DNA is TGCAGCGTTGCCCTGACAGGGGGGACTAATGAAAAACTGTTTTTT. It is translated as CSVALTGGTNEKLFF.

With respect to this clonotype: At one of its ends the junction is not consistent with the germline gene, which may arise from a read error. The chain carries TRBV28 and TRBJ2-7, with D perhaps given as TRBD1 or TRBD2 (5 bases each). Germline loops: CDR1 MDHEN, CDR2 SYDVKM. CDR3 length equals 12 residues. The CDR3: CTSGTGSYEQYF. In nucleotides, the CDR3 is TGCACCTCCGGGACGGGATCCTACGAGCAGTACTTC. Based on the CDR3 plus reference TRBV28 and TRBJ2-7, the full variable domain is DVKVTQSSRYLVKRTGEKVFLECVQDMDHENMFWYRQDPGLGLRLIYFSYDVKMKEKGDIPEGYSVSREKKERFSLILESASTNQTSMYLCTSGTGSYEQYFGPGTRLTVT.

This sequence joins TRBV30 and TRBJ2-1, with D maybe TRBD2 (5 bases). The CDR3 runs 14 residues. V lost 6 bases and J 5 bases, leaving 17 bases between the germline ends. CDR1 GTSNPN and CDR2 SVGIG come from the germline V gene (reference sequence). Written as DNA, the CDR3 is TGTGCCTGCGGCGGAGGCGTAGTAGACAATGAGCAGTTCTTC. Translated: CACGGGVVDNEQFF.

V usage is TRBV12-3 or TRBV12-4 and J usage is TRBJ1-5, with D perhaps matching TRBD1 (5 bases). The CDR3 contains 13 residues. V lost 6 bases and J lost 6, with 12 bases in between. CDR3 region: CASSKGESQPQHF. The CDR3 DNA follows: TGTGCCAGCAGCAAAGGGGAGAGTCAGCCCCAGCATTTT.

This chain links TRBV14 with TRBJ2-7, with D tentatively TRBD2 (6 bases). CDR3 length equals 16 residues. The V gene's germline CDR1 is SGHDN and CDR2 FVKESK. V gave up 2 bases and J gave up 7 bases, with 21 bases separating them. CDR3 protein: CASSQRVILGGWEQYF. DNA of the CDR3: TGTGCCAGCAGCCAACGTGTAATCTTGGGGGGTTGGGAGCAGTACTTC. Drawing the rest from reference TRBV14 and TRBJ2-7, the complete variable domain is EAGVTQFPSHSVIEKGQTVTLRCDPISGHDNLYWYRRVMGKEIKFLLHFVKESKQDESGMPNNRFLAERTGGTYSTLKVQPAELEDSGVYFCASSQRVILGGWEQYFGPGTRLTVT.

In the case of this clonotype: An end of the junction does not agree with germline; a read error may underlie this. The V and J genes are TRBV12-3 or TRBV12-4 and TRBJ2-1; no clear D. The CDR3 consists of 15 residues. The CDR3 loop reads CASSPQFGQYSEQFF. CDR3 coding DNA: TGTGCCAGCAGTCCCCAATTTGGGCAGTACAGTGAGCAGTTCTTC.

The chain carries TRBV7-9 and TRBJ2-1; 14 bases map to TRBD2. CDR3 size: 14 residues. CDR1 is SEHNR and CDR2 is FQNEAQ in the germline V gene (reference sequence). Trimming cost V 1 base and J 12 bases; bases outside gene matches: 2. In DNA form, the CDR3 reads TGTGCCAGCAGCTTAGGGACTAGCGGGAGGAGGCAGTTCTTC. This translates into CASSLGTSGRRQFF.

In its sample, this clonotype was seen once. The V gene is TRBV20-1, the J gene TRBJ2-5; 11 positions agree with TRBD2. V gave up 0 bases and J gave up 3 bases; unmatched junction bases: 3. The CDR3 sequence is 15 residues long. Germline-derived CDR1 and CDR2 are DFQATT and SNEGSKA (reference sequence). This CDR3 is CSARDTTSGKETQYF. CDR3 coding DNA: TGCAGTGCTAGAGACACGACTAGCGGGAAAGAGACCCAGTACTTC.

This CDR3 is CASSMAGRTQETQYF. The CDR3 nucleotides read TGTGCCAGTAGTATGGCTGGGAGAACACAAGAGACCCAGTACTTC. The chain is built from TRBV19 and TRBJ2-5, with D tentatively TRBD2 (5 bases). CDR1 is LNHDA and CDR2 is SQIVND in the germline V gene (reference sequence). This CDR3 contains 15 residues. The ends were cut back, 3 bases at V and 2 bases at J, with 13 bases in the middle.

J is TRBJ1-3 and V is TRBV30, with D possibly matching TRBD1 (6 bases). Germline V gives CDR1 GTSNPN, CDR2 SVGIG (reference sequence). This CDR3 spans 12 amino acids. V lost 8 bases and J lost 4, with 12 bases in between. In nucleotides, the CDR3 is TGTGCCCACAGGGTGTGGGGAAACACCATATATTTT. Residues: CAHRVWGNTIYF.

CDR3 nucleotide sequence: TGCAGTGCTAGATCCTCAGGGAATCAGCCCCAGCATTTT. It specifies CSARSSGNQPQHF. The rearrangement uses TRBV20-1 and TRBJ1-5; a possible D gene is TRBD1 (5 bases). Germline CDR1 is DFQATT and CDR2 is SNEGSKA (reference sequence). Trimming removed 2 bases at V and 4 bases at J, with 9 bases between. CDR3 length: 13 amino acids.

In regard to this clonotype: Without the conserved terminal phenylalanine or tryptophan, this CDR3 likely stems from a read error. No DNA is shown, since the ends of the CDR3 on it are uncertain; the CDR3 is the one TCRdb lists. CDR3 sequence reads: CASSWGSGRKMI. The chain recombines TRBV12-3 or TRBV12-4 with TRBJ2-1; the table's D call of TRBD2 was not tested on the DNA. The CDR3 sequence runs 12 residues, both termini included.

The J gene is TRBJ1-1, the V gene TRBV30, with 10 nucleotides matching TRBD1. This CDR3 contains 14 residues. CDR1 is GTSNPN, CDR2 SVGIG, per germline (reference sequence). V lost 0 bases to trimming and J lost 3 bases; unmatched junction nucleotides: 1. CDR3 amino acids: CAWSVGQGYTEAFF. The CDR3 bases are TGTGCCTGGAGTGTGGGACAGGGGTACACTGAAGCTTTCTTT.

V gene TRBV24-1 combines with J gene TRBJ2-3; D possibly corresponds to TRBD1 (6 bases). CDR1 and CDR2 (germline): KGHDR, SFDVKD. There are 14 residues in the CDR3. Between the trimmed V and J ends, which lost 5 bases and 4 bases, there was a span of 12 bases. The CDR3 here is CATSALTGADTQYF. In DNA form, the CDR3 reads TGTGCCACCAGTGCCCTGACAGGAGCAGATACGCAGTATTTT.

The V call is TRBV28, the J call TRBJ2-2; D possibly corresponds to TRBD1 (5 bases). The CDR3 runs 17 residues. V was cut by 2 bases and J by 6 bases, with 19 bases left in between. Germline loops: CDR1 MDHEN, CDR2 SYDVKM. CDR3 DNA sequence: TGTGCCAGCAGTTTAATTGGTGCAGGGCTGACGTCCGGGGAGCTGTTTTTT. Amino acids: CASSLIGAGLTSGELFF.

This clonotype was found once. This sequence joins TRBV27 and TRBJ2-7; perhaps TRBD1 as D (5 bases). CDR1 and CDR2 (germline): MNHEY, SMNVEV (reference sequence). V lost 4 bases and J lost 3, with 10 bases in between. The CDR3 loop spans 13 amino acids. The CDR3: CASSSDTYYEQYF. DNA for the CDR3: TGTGCCAGCAGTTCGGACACCTACTACGAGCAGTACTTC.

The chain uses TRBV30 and TRBJ1-1, with D unclear. The CDR3 has 13 amino acids. CDR1 is GTSNPN and CDR2 is SVGIG in the germline V gene (reference sequence). The V end was cut by 0 bases, the J end by 1 base, with 6 bases between. The CDR3 here is CAWSVRENTEAFF. CDR3 bases: TGTGCCTGGAGTGTTCGGGAGAACACTGAAGCTTTCTTT. The variable domain in full, with the rest retrieved from reference TRBV30 and TRBJ1-1, is SQTIHQWPATLVQPVGSPLSLECTVEGTSNPNLYWYRQAAGRGLQLLFYSVGIGQISSEVPQNLSASRPQDRQFILSSKKLLLSDSGFYLCAWSVRENTEAFFGQGTRLTVV.

The chain carries TRBV20-1 and TRBJ2-7; possible D gene TRBD1, 6 bases. The CDR3 covers 13 residues. The ends were cut back, 2 bases at V and 5 bases at J, with 13 bases in the middle. The germline gives CDR1 DFQATT, CDR2 SNEGSKA (reference sequence). The DNA for the CDR3 is TGCAGTGCTAGAAGGCCAGGGGCAAACGAGCAGTACTTC. This codes for CSARRPGANEQYF.

This chain joins TRBV28 and TRBJ2-5, with 9 bases matching TRBD2. The CDR3 has 13 amino acids. Per the germline V gene, CDR1 is MDHEN and CDR2 is SYDVKM. The J segment lost 3 bases and the V segment lost 4 bases, leaving 0 bases of the junction unmatched. CDR3 amino acids: CASSSSGEETQYF. In DNA, the CDR3 is TGTGCCAGCAGTTCTAGCGGGGAAGAGACCCAGTACTTC.

Only one count was recorded for this clonotype. The V gene is TRBV29-1, the J gene TRBJ1-2; D unresolved. The CDR3 sequence is 13 residues long. V was trimmed by 5 bases and J by 3 bases, leaving 13 bases between them. CDR1 SQVTM and CDR2 ANQGSEA come from the germline V gene. CDR3 protein: CSVRTPRDYGYTF. CDR3 coding DNA: TGCAGCGTTCGCACCCCTCGGGACTATGGCTACACCTTC. Drawing the rest from reference TRBV29-1 and TRBJ1-2, the complete variable domain is SAVISQKPSRDICQRGTSLTIQCQVDSQVTMMFWYRQQPGQSLTLIATANQGSEATYESGFVIDKFPISRPNLTFSTLTVSNMSPEDSSIYLCSVRTPRDYGYTFGSGTRLTVV.

The chain uses TRBV20-1 and TRBJ2-1; 13 nucleotides align to TRBD2. The trim removed 6 bases at V and 0 bases at J, leaving 11 bases unmatched. Germline CDR1 reads DFQATT; CDR2 reads SNEGSKA (reference sequence). The CDR3 is 18 amino acids. CDR3 residues: CSARTSGRGFSSYNEQFF. The CDR3 DNA sequence: TGCAGTGCCAGAACTAGCGGGAGGGGATTCAGCTCCTACAATGAGCAGTTCTTC.

This CDR3 reads CSVEVSWTGVYTNTEAFF. CDR3 coding DNA: TGCAGCGTTGAAGTCTCCTGGACAGGGGTGTATACGAACACTGAAGCTTTCTTT. This sequence joins TRBV29-1 and TRBJ1-1, with 9 bases aligning to TRBD1. With V trimmed by 1 base and J by 1 base, 13 bases remained unmatched. This CDR3 is 18 amino acids long. Germline assignment: CDR1 SQVTM and CDR2 ANQGSEA.

The chain joins TRBV7-3 to TRBJ1-2; 10 bases match TRBD1. CDR3 length equals 17 residues. Germline CDR1 is SGHTA and CDR2 is FQGTGA. Trimming took 4 bases from V and 7 from J; bases not matched to a gene: 15. Written as DNA, the CDR3 is TGTGCCAGCAGCTCATCATCCCCGGGACAGGGGAGATCTGGCTACACCTTC. Residues: CASSSSSPGQGRSGYTF.

The CDR3 region has the DNA TGTGCCAGCTCACCACGTGGGGATCGGTCAGATACGCAGTATTTT. Protein sequence: CASSPRGDRSDTQYF. The rearrangement links TRBV18 to TRBJ2-3; D is unresolved. There are 15 residues in the CDR3. Trimming stripped 1 base from V and 4 bases from J, with 12 bases between. Germline-derived CDR1 and CDR2 are KGHSH and LQKENI.